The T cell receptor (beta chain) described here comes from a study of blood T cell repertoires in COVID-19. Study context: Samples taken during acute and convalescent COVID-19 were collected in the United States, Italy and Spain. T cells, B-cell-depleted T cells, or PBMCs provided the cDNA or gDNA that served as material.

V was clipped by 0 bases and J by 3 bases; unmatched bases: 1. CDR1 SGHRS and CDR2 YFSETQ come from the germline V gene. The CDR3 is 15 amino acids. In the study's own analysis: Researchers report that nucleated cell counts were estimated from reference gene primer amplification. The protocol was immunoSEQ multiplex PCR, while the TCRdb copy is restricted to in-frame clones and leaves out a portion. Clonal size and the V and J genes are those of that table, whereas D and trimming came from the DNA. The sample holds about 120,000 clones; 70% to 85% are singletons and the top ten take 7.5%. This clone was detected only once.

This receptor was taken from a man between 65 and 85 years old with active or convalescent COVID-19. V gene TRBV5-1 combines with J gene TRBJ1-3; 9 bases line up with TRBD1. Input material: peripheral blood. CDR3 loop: CASSLVTGGGNTIYF. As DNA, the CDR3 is TGCGCCAGCAGCTTGGTGACAGGGGGTGGAAACACCATATATTTT.